This T cell receptor (beta chain) was recovered during a study of CD8+CD57+ T cells in acquired aplastic anemia. Background on the study: Sorted cells (CD4+ and CD8+) yielded DNA amounts that averaged about 3.4 ug. Whole-study findings and limits: Approximately 30 was the count of CD8+ CDR3 sequences that patients shared with controls. Controls and patients did not differ significantly in CD8+ Simpson's diversity.

CDR3 and TCR beta VDJ profiling relied on a genomic DNA template. Via MiXCR, TCRdb re-called the reads, giving one row per CDR3 protein. The sample holds 400,000 to 450,000 distinct CDR3 sequences, 65% to 80% seen once. Notes on this clonotype: What it recognizes is unknown. This could be a read error, since a much larger clone is one nucleotide away.

Germline CDR1 and CDR2: SGDLS and YYNGEE. The CDR3 sequence is 16 residues long. Between the trimmed V and J ends, which lost 4 bases and 4 bases, there was a span of 17 bases. The source of this sequence is a human donor in good health, serving as a control. Sequencing was carried out using sorted CD4+, CD8+, or CD8+CD57+ T cells (not recorded which) from PBMCs. V usage is TRBV9 and J usage is TRBJ1-4, with D possibly being TRBD1 (5 bases). The CDR3 loop is CASSLLRTGDNEKLFF. In DNA, the CDR3 is TGTGCCAGCAGCTTGCTAAGAACGGGGGATAATGAAAAACTGTTTTTT.